The 20 T cell receptor beta chains below all came from one sample that was sequenced in a study of T cell changes during pregnancy in multiple sclerosis. Data came from immunoSEQ multiplex PCR; TCRdb stores just in-frame clones and leaves some out. The repertoire includes more than 60,000 clones, roughly 92% of them detected once, and roughly 1.4% sits in the top ten. The source material was peripheral blood, sampled in the second trimester of pregnancy. These receptors were taken from a female donor with multiple sclerosis, enrolled in a pregnancy study.

CDR3: CASSPGQLRETQYF. CDR3 DNA sequence: TGTGCCAGCAGTCCCGGACAGCTCCGAGAGACCCAGTACTTC. This sequence joins TRBV6-5 and TRBJ2-5; D is possibly TRBD1 (6 bases). The CDR3 covers 14 residues. Trimming cost V 5 bases and J 4 bases, with 14 bases left between them. Germline-derived CDR1 and CDR2 are MNHEY and SVGAGI.

The V gene is TRBV4-2, the J gene TRBJ2-5, with 12 bases aligning to TRBD2. The CDR3 runs 15 residues. J was trimmed by 4 bases and V by 0 bases; bases with no gene match: 0. Germline-derived CDR1 and CDR2 are LGHNA and YNFKEQ. CDR3 region: CASSQETSGGETQYF. Written as DNA, the CDR3 is TGTGCCAGCAGCCAAGAGACTAGCGGGGGAGAGACCCAGTACTTC.

CDR3 sequence reads: CASSSDDRGAYEQYF. CDR3 coding DNA: TGTGCCAGCAGTTCAGATGACAGGGGGGCCTACGAGCAGTACTTC. The chain couples TRBV6-6 to TRBJ2-7; TRBD1 matches at 9 bases. V shed 4 bases and J 2 bases; nucleotides not matched to a gene: 6. From germline, CDR1 is MNHNY and CDR2 SVGAGI (reference sequence). The CDR3 runs to 15 residues.

This sequence joins TRBV28 and TRBJ1-3; 7 positions match TRBD1. Trimming cost V 6 bases and J 2 bases; bases outside gene matches: 13. The CDR3 covers 17 residues. CDR1 and CDR2 (germline): MDHEN, SYDVKM. For the CDR3, the DNA is TGTGCCAGCAGCCCCCCATCGCAGGGGGTCCCTGGAAACACCATATATTTT. Protein product: CASSPPSQGVPGNTIYF.

This clone has a handful of counts. The chain recombines TRBV27 with TRBJ2-1; 10 nucleotides line up with TRBD2. The CDR3 covers 16 residues. V shed 6 bases, J shed 9 bases, and the junction held 14 bases outside the gene matches. CDR1 and CDR2 (germline): MNHEY, SMNVEV (reference sequence). In nucleotides, the CDR3 is TGTGCCAGCAGCCGTGGGGGACTAGCGAGAAGAGTTGAGCAGTTCTTC. Its protein is CASSRGGLARRVEQFF.

The rearrangement links TRBV29-1 to TRBJ2-3; a weak D match, TRBD1 (6 bases). The CDR3 length is 13 residues. V lost 7 bases, J lost 4 bases, and 15 bases lay in between. CDR1 and CDR2 from the germline V gene are SQVTM and ANQGSEA. The CDR3 DNA sequence: TGCAGCGCCAGGGGCCCGGGCCCAGATACGCAGTATTTT. Translating gives CSARGPGPDTQYF.

The V gene is TRBV5-8, the J gene TRBJ2-1, with 11 bases lining up with TRBD2. Trimming cost V 5 bases and J 9 bases; bases outside gene matches: 4. The CDR3 is 13 residues long. Germline lookup yields CDR1 SGHTS and CDR2 YDEGEE. The CDR3 DNA reads as TGTGCCAGCAGATATAGCGGGGGGGCTGAGCAGTTCTTC. This translates into CASRYSGGAEQFF.

J is TRBJ2-2 and V is TRBV27, with TRBD2 matching over 14 bases. The CDR3 is 19 amino acids. Germline trimming cut 3 bases from V and 2 bases from J; bases unmatched to any gene: 8. Germline V gene lookup returns CDR1 MNHEY and CDR2 SMNVEV (reference sequence). Here the CDR3 DNA reads TGTGCCAGCAGTTTCCTCCCGGGACTAGCGGGGGCCAACACCGGGGAGCTGTTTTTT. Translating gives CASSFLPGLAGANTGELFF.

Written as DNA, the CDR3 is TGTGCCAGCCCCCACGAGCAAGCCGGGGAGCTGTTTTTT. It yields the protein CASPHEQAGELFF. The rearrangement joins TRBV7-9 to TRBJ2-2; D not certain. Germline V gene data show CDR1 as SEHNR and CDR2 as FQNEAQ (reference sequence). The V end lost 8 bases, the J end lost 6 bases, and 13 bases lay between the germline ends. The CDR3 has 13 amino acids.

The chain links TRBV5-6 to TRBJ1-6; the D is unclear. From germline, CDR1 is SGHDT and CDR2 YYEEEE. The CDR3 contains 13 residues. Trimming cost V 5 bases and J 5 bases, with 8 bases left between them. As DNA, the CDR3 is TGTGCCAGCAGGGCCAGTAATAATTCACCCCTCCACTTT. It specifies CASRASNNSPLHF.

The gene calls are TRBV5-1 and TRBJ2-7, with 9 bases fitting TRBD2. V lost 0 bases and J lost 3; bases outside the gene matches: 4. This CDR3 has 15 amino acids. Germline V lookup: CDR1 SGHRS, CDR2 YFSETQ. The CDR3 sequence is CASSLASGGYYEQYF. In DNA, the CDR3 is TGCGCCAGCAGCTTGGCCAGCGGGGGGTACTACGAGCAGTACTTC.

This clone came up a few times. The rearrangement links TRBV2 to TRBJ1-1; TRBD1 might be the D (5 bases). V was cut by 7 bases and J by 5 bases, with 14 bases left in between. The CDR3 contains 13 residues. Germline values: CDR1 SNHLY, CDR2 FYNNEI. For the CDR3, the DNA is TGTGCCAGCATGCAGGGAAGGGTGACTGAAGCTTTCTTT. As protein: CASMQGRVTEAFF.

This sequence joins TRBV7-2 and TRBJ1-2; D is unclear. V lost 2 bases, J lost 3 bases, and 13 bases lay in between. Germline V CDR1 and CDR2: SGHTA, FQGNSA. The CDR3 length is 15 residues. CDR3 in DNA: TGTGCCAGCAGCTTATCGATTAGCTTTGACTATGGCTACACCTTC. Protein product: CASSLSISFDYGYTF.

The chain recombines TRBV7-8 with TRBJ2-3; possible D gene TRBD2, 6 bases. This CDR3 has 16 amino acids. Germline V CDR1 and CDR2: SGHVS, FQNEAQ. V lost 1 base and J lost 2, with 13 bases in between. For the CDR3, the DNA is TGTGCCAGCAGCTTAGGCTATTCGGGACTCACAGATACGCAGTATTTT. Amino acids: CASSLGYSGLTDTQYF.

This clone was seen a few times. The CDR3 is CASSRQPGQGEETQYF. The CDR3 DNA sequence: TGCGCCAGCAGCCGTCAACCGGGACAGGGGGAAGAGACCCAGTACTTC. The chain uses TRBV5-1 and TRBJ2-5; 11 bases are shared with TRBD1. V lost 4 bases to trimming and J lost 3 bases; unmatched junction nucleotides: 8. The CDR3 spans 16 residues. Germline values: CDR1 SGHRS, CDR2 YFSETQ.

The chain couples TRBV9 to TRBJ2-1; 8 positions match TRBD2. CDR1 is SGDLS, CDR2 YYNGEE, per germline. The CDR3 totals 15 residues. V trimming: 0 bases; J trimming: 9 bases; junction bases outside the gene matches: 8. Here the CDR3 DNA reads TGTGCCAGCAGCGTAGCTTCGGGGGGGGCCGGTGAGCAGTTCTTC. This gives the protein CASSVASGGAGEQFF.

The chain carries TRBV2 and TRBJ2-1; a weak D match, TRBD1 (6 bases). Trimming shortened V by 7 bases and J by 8 bases, and 15 bases separated the two germline ends. The germline V gene has CDR1 SNHLY and CDR2 FYNNEI. This CDR3 comprises 13 residues. The CDR3 DNA follows: TGTGCCAGCACCAAACTACAGGGTCATGAGCAGTTCTTC. Its translation: CASTKLQGHEQFF.

The chain combines TRBV5-1 with TRBJ2-7; weak D call: TRBD2 (5 bases). CDR1 is SGHRS, CDR2 YFSETQ, per germline. Trimming removed 4 bases at V and 7 bases at J, with 15 bases between. The CDR3 spans 13 residues. The chain's CDR3 is CASSARGLGEQYF. CDR3 sequence (DNA): TGCGCCAGCAGCGCCCGGGGTCTCGGGGAGCAGTACTTC.

The rearrangement uses TRBV9 and TRBJ1-1, with 10 bases that match TRBD1. The ends lost 0 bases at V and 7 bases at J; junction bases unmatched: 3. This CDR3 spans 14 amino acids. Germline assignment: CDR1 SGDLS and CDR2 YYNGEE. This CDR3 reads CASSVEGTGDEAFF. In DNA form, the CDR3 reads TGTGCCAGCAGCGTAGAGGGGACAGGGGATGAAGCTTTCTTT.

The rearrangement uses TRBV7-2 and TRBJ1-4, with D tentatively TRBD1 (6 bases). Germline lookup yields CDR1 SGHTA and CDR2 FQGNSA. The CDR3 is 14 residues long. The V end was cut by 3 bases, the J end by 6 bases, with 11 bases between. This CDR3 is CASSFSGAHEKLFF. As DNA, the CDR3 is TGTGCCAGCAGCTTCTCAGGGGCGCATGAAAAACTGTTTTTT.